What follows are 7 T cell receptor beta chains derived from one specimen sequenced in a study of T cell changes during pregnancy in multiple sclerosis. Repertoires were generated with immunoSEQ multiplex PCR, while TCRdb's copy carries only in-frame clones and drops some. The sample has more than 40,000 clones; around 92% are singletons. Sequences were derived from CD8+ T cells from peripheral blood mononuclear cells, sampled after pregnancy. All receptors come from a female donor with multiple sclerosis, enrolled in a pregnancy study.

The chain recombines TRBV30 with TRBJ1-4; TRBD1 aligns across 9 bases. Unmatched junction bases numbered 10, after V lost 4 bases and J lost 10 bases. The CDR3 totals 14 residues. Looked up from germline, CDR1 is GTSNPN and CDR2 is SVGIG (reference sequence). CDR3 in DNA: TGTGCCTGGATTGAGGGGACAGGGAAAGGAAAACTGTTTTTT. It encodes CAWIEGTGKGKLFF.

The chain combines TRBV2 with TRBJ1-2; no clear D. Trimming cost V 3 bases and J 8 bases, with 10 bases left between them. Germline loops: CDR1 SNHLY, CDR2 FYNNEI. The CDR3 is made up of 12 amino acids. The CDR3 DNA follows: TGTGCCAGCAGTGACGGTGGCGGGGGCTACACCTTC. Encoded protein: CASSDGGGGYTF.

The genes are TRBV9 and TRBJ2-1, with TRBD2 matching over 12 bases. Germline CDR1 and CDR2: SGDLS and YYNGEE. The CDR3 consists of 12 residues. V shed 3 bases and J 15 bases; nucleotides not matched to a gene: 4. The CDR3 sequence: CASSGTSGDPFF. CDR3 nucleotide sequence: TGTGCCAGCAGCGGGACTAGCGGGGATCCGTTCTTC.

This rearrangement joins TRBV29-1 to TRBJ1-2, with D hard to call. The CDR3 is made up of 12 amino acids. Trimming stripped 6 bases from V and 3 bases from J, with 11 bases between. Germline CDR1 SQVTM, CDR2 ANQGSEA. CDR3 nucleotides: TGCAGCGTCGGACTCCGTGACTATGGCTACACCTTC. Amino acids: CSVGLRDYGYTF.

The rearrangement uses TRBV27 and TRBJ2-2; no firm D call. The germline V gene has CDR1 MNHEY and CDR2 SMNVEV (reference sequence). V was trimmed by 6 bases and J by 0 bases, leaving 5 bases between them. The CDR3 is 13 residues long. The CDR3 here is CASSYSNTGELFF. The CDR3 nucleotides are TGTGCCAGCAGCTATTCGAACACCGGGGAGCTGTTTTTT.

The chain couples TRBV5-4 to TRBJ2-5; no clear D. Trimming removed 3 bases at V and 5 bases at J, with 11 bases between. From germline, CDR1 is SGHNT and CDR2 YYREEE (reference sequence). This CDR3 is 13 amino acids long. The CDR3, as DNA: TGTGCCAGCAGCTCCGAGTCTCCTGAGACCCAGTACTTC. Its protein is CASSSESPETQYF.

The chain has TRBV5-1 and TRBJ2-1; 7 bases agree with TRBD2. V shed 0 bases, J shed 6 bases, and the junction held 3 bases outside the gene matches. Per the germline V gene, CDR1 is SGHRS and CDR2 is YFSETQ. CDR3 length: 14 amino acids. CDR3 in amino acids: CASSLGREGNEQFF. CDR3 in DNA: TGCGCCAGCAGCTTGGGTAGGGAGGGCAATGAGCAGTTCTTC. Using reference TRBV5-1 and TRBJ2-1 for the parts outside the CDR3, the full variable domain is KAGVTQTPRYLIKTRGQQVTLSCSPISGHRSVSWYQQTPGQGLQFLFEYFSETQRNKGNFPGRFSGRQFSNSRSEMNVSTLELGDSALYLCASSLGREGNEQFFGPGTRLTVL.